Below, 11 T cell receptor beta chains from the same sample are listed, as sequenced in a study of shared clonotypes between healthy human individuals. Clones were read by immunoSEQ multiplex PCR, and TCRdb kept only the in-frame ones, dropping some. The table has around 990,000 clones, roughly 77% seen once. The sample was memory CD4+ T cells from PBMCs. Indicated subset: CD45RA-negative fraction. The origin of the receptors is a man between 18 and 35 years old in good health. Some clones in this sample may be carry-over from other donors' samples.

V usage is TRBV7-2 and J usage is TRBJ2-6; unclear D gene. The CDR3 runs 15 residues. Between the trimmed V and J ends, which lost 1 base and 2 bases, there was a span of 6 bases. Germline V gene lookup returns CDR1 SGHTA and CDR2 FQGNSA. The CDR3 sequence: CASSLVGAGANVLTF. The CDR3 DNA is TGTGCCAGCAGCTTAGTTGGGGCTGGGGCCAACGTCCTGACTTTC.

The rearrangement links TRBV7-2 to TRBJ2-5; 8 nucleotides align to TRBD2. CDR3 size: 13 residues. The V segment lost 5 bases and the J segment 5 bases; nucleotides outside the gene matches: 4. Germline CDR1 reads SGHTA; CDR2 reads FQGNSA. The CDR3 nucleotides read TGTGCCAGCAGCCCTCGGGAGGGGGAGACCCAGTACTTC. This sequence encodes CASSPREGETQYF.

The genes are TRBV5-4 and TRBJ2-3, with D perhaps matching TRBD2 (6 bases). This CDR3 is built from 15 residues. Trimming left V 6 bases short and J 1 base short, with 15 bases between. The germline V gene encodes CDR1 SGHNT and CDR2 YYREEE (reference sequence). CDR3 in amino acids: CASTGRVSGTDTQYF. CDR3 nucleotide sequence: TGTGCCAGCACCGGGAGAGTAAGCGGCACAGATACGCAGTATTTT.

V gene TRBV9 combines with J gene TRBJ1-2; weak D call: TRBD1 (6 bases). The CDR3 contains 14 residues. V dropped 4 bases and J dropped 6 bases, with 16 bases sitting between them. CDR1 and CDR2 (germline): SGDLS, YYNGEE. CDR3 loop: CASSNRVGSDGYTF. The CDR3 region has the DNA TGTGCCAGCAGCAACAGGGTGGGAAGCGATGGCTACACCTTC.

V is TRBV6-5 and J is TRBJ1-1; perhaps TRBD1 as D (5 bases). Trimming cost V 7 bases and J 2 bases, with 17 bases left between them. The CDR3 sequence is 15 residues long. The V gene's germline CDR1 is MNHEY and CDR2 SVGAGI. The CDR3 protein is CASIYGGTGNTEAFF. CDR3 in DNA: TGTGCCAGCATCTACGGGGGTACAGGTAACACTGAAGCTTTCTTT.

The J gene is TRBJ2-7, the V gene TRBV7-9; 7 bases are shared with TRBD2. With 4 bases clipped from V and 6 bases from J, the junction kept 9 bases outside the gene matches. In germline, CDR1 is SEHNR, CDR2 FQNEAQ (reference sequence). The CDR3 runs 14 residues. CDR3 sequence: CASSSDRGVGEQYF. The DNA of the CDR3 is TGTGCCAGCAGCTCGGACCGGGGGGTAGGCGAGCAGTACTTC.

Turning to this clone: At one end the junction does not follow the germline gene, possibly because of a read error. The chain recombines TRBV5-1 with TRBJ2-7; the D call may be TRBD1 or TRBD2 (5 bases each). The CDR3 length is 14 residues. Germline assignment: CDR1 SGHRS and CDR2 YFSETQ. The CDR3 is CASGLGDVSSEQYF. In DNA, the CDR3 is TGCGCCAGCGGCTTGGGGGACGTGTCCAGCGAGCAGTACTTC.

This sequence joins TRBV6-6 and TRBJ2-7, with 8 bases fitting TRBD1. This CDR3 spans 14 amino acids. CDR1 and CDR2 (germline): MNHNY, SVGAGI (reference sequence). Trimming at V came to 6 bases and at J to 5 bases, leaving 9 bases not matched to a gene. The CDR3 nucleotides read TGTGCCAGCAGCACCCCGGGACAGGAAAACGAGCAGTACTTC. Encoded protein: CASSTPGQENEQYF.

There are a few counts of this clone. The chain combines TRBV9 with TRBJ1-3; D gene unclear. The CDR3 covers 15 residues. V was clipped by 2 bases and J by 0 bases, with 9 bases between them. The V gene's germline CDR1 is SGDLS and CDR2 YYNGEE. The CDR3 DNA sequence: TGTGCCAGCAGCGTGGCAGGCCTCTCTGGAAACACCATATATTTT. It encodes CASSVAGLSGNTIYF. Filled out from reference TRBV9 and TRBJ1-3, the complete variable domain reads DSGVTQTPKHLITATGQRVTLRCSPRSGDLSVYWYQQSLDQGLQFLIQYYNGEERAKGNILERFSAQQFPDLHSELNLSSLELGDSALYFCASSVAGLSGNTIYFGEGSWLTVV.

The gene calls are TRBV7-2 and TRBJ2-5; possible D gene TRBD1, 5 bases. Trimming shortened V by 0 bases and J by 1 base, and 9 bases separated the two germline ends. Germline CDR1 SGHTA, CDR2 FQGNSA. The CDR3 length is 15 residues. DNA of the CDR3: TGTGCCAGCAGCTTAGCCTTTGGGGCCCAAGAGACCCAGTACTTC. This codes for CASSLAFGAQETQYF.

The chain recombines TRBV27 with TRBJ2-1, with 9 bases that match TRBD1. This CDR3 comprises 14 residues. Looked up from germline, CDR1 is MNHEY and CDR2 is SMNVEV (reference sequence). Germline trimming cut 3 bases from V and 6 bases from J; bases unmatched to any gene: 3. In nucleotides, the CDR3 is TGTGCCAGCAGTTTCTGGGACAGGGTCAATGAGCAGTTCTTC. It encodes CASSFWDRVNEQFF.